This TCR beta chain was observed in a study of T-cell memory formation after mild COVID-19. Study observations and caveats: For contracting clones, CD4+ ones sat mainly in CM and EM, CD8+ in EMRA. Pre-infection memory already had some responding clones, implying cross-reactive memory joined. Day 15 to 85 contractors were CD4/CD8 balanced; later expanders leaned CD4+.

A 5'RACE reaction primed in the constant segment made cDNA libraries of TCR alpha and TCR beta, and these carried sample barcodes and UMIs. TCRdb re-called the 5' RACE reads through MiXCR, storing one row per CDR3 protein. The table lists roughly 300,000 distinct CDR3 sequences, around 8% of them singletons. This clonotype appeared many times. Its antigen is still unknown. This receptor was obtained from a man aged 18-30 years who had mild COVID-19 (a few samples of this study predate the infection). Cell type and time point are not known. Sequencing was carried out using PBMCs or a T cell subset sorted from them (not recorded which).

The CDR3 DNA reads TGTGCCAGCAGTACCGGGACAGGGGAGGGCTATGGCTACACCTTC. Protein: CASSTGTGEGYGYTF. The chain has TRBV6-6 and TRBJ1-2, with TRBD1 matching 10 bases. Trimming cost V 5 bases and J 4 bases; bases outside gene matches: 7. Germline values: CDR1 MNHNY, CDR2 SVGAGI (reference sequence). The CDR3 sequence is 15 residues long.